These 30 T cell receptor beta chains share one sample of origin, sequenced in a study of Graves' ophthalmopathy and Graves' hyperthyroidism. The sequenced template was RNA, covering the TCR beta CDR3 region. Scientists carried out first-round RT-PCR using HTBI primers and then a second-round multiplex PCR. TCRdb called the multiplex PCR reads again in MiXCR, with one record for every CDR3 protein. This table holds 450,000 to 600,000 distinct CDR3 sequences, under 40% found once. Sequenced: peripheral blood or thyroid tissue (not recorded which). These receptor sequences come from an adult man with Graves' hyperthyroidism.

The V gene is TRBV2, the J gene TRBJ1-5, with 10 bases that match TRBD1. The V and J ends lost 1 base and 3 bases, in that order; junction bases with no gene match: 3. CDR3 length: 16 residues. Germline-derived CDR1 and CDR2 are SNHLY and FYNNEI. In DNA form, the CDR3 reads TGTGCCAGCAGTGAAGGGGGACAGGGGAACAATCAGCCCCAGCATTTT. This gives the protein CASSEGGQGNNQPQHF.

Points on this clonotype: One base away lies a much larger clone, so this may be a sequencing read error. V usage is TRBV12-3 or TRBV12-4 and J usage is TRBJ1-1; 7 nucleotides align to TRBD1. The CDR3 runs 15 residues. Trimming removed 6 bases from V and 3 bases from J; junction bases left unmatched: 10. As DNA, the CDR3 is TGTGCCAGCAGCCGGGCGACAGGGCCGTACACTGAAGCTTTCTTT. Encoded protein: CASSRATGPYTEAFF.

The chain has TRBV7-9 and TRBJ2-5, with D unclear. Looked up from germline, CDR1 is SEHNR and CDR2 is FQNEAQ (reference sequence). Trimming left V 5 bases short and J 4 bases short, with 20 bases between. The CDR3 is made up of 16 amino acids. CDR3 bases: TGTGCCAGCAGCCAGGAAACGAGGACCTCGGGAGAGACCCAGTACTTC. The encoded protein is CASSQETRTSGETQYF.

This clonotype appeared many times. This chain uses TRBV10-3 with TRBJ1-1; 11 bases align to TRBD1. Germline V gives CDR1 ENHRY, CDR2 SYGVKD. Trimming took 0 bases from V and 10 from J; bases not matched to a gene: 1. The CDR3 is 13 residues long. The chain's CDR3 is CAISESGTGGAFF. CDR3 in DNA: TGTGCCATCAGTGAGTCGGGGACAGGGGGAGCTTTCTTT.

The V gene is TRBV29-1, the J gene TRBJ2-7; tentatively, D is TRBD1 (5 bases). The CDR3 extends over 15 amino acids. Germline V gene lookup returns CDR1 SQVTM and CDR2 ANQGSEA. The germline V and J ends were trimmed by 0 bases and 3 bases, with 15 bases remaining between them. CDR3 in amino acids: CSVEDFQTALYEQYF. Written as DNA, the CDR3 is TGCAGCGTTGAAGATTTCCAGACAGCGCTCTACGAGCAGTACTTC.

Many counts were recorded for this clonotype. CDR3 in DNA: TGTGCCAGCAGTTACAACCAGGGACAGGAGACCCAGTACTTC. This encodes CASSYNQGQETQYF. J is TRBJ2-5 and V is TRBV6-5; 7 bases match TRBD1. The CDR3 runs 14 residues. Germline CDR1 is MNHEY and CDR2 is SVGAGI. V trimming: 2 bases; J trimming: 5 bases; junction bases outside the gene matches: 5.

The chain links TRBV19 to TRBJ1-2, with 9 positions matching TRBD1. Germline CDR1 and CDR2: LNHDA and SQIVND (reference sequence). Losses at the gene ends were 5 bases for V and 6 bases for J; bases not matched to a gene: 10. The CDR3 is 15 amino acids. The CDR3 bases are TGTGCCAGTAGTCGCCGACAGGGGGGAAATAATGGCTACACCTTC. This gives the protein CASSRRQGGNNGYTF.

In regard to this clonotype: At one end the junction does not follow the germline gene, possibly because of a read error. The chain recombines TRBV10-3 with TRBJ1-1; a possible D gene is TRBD1 (5 bases). Germline values: CDR1 ENHRY, CDR2 SYGVKD. The CDR3 is made up of 11 amino acids. CDR3 coding DNA: TGTGCCACCGGGACTCGTACTGGAGCTTTCTTT. Translation: CATGTRTGAFF.

The chain recombines TRBV20-1 with TRBJ2-5; no definite D call. The CDR3 has 13 residues. V lost 2 bases and J 2 bases, leaving 9 bases between the germline ends. Germline-derived CDR1 and CDR2 are DFQATT and SNEGSKA (reference sequence). CDR3 sequence reads: CSARLGPQETQYF. The CDR3 DNA sequence: TGCAGTGCTAGACTAGGGCCTCAAGAGACCCAGTACTTC.

The chain combines TRBV30 with TRBJ1-4, with unresolved D. The CDR3 extends over 13 amino acids. The V and J ends lost 1 base and 10 bases respectively, with 13 bases between them. Germline V gives CDR1 GTSNPN, CDR2 SVGIG (reference sequence). The CDR3 spells CAWSALGLGKLFF. The CDR3 DNA sequence: TGTGCCTGGAGTGCTCTAGGGTTGGGAAAACTGTTTTTT.

This clonotype was counted at least ten times. The V call is TRBV6-5, the J call TRBJ1-6, with 9 bases lining up with TRBD1. There are 16 residues in the CDR3. CDR1 is MNHEY and CDR2 is SVGAGI in the germline V gene. V dropped 6 bases and J dropped 8; count of bases not matched to a gene: 11. CDR3 bases: TGTGCCAGCAGAAGTCTCGCGGGACAGGGAGATTCACCCCTCCACTTT. This gives the protein CASRSLAGQGDSPLHF.

Points on this clonotype: At one of its ends the junction is not consistent with the germline gene, which may arise from a read error. V gene TRBV7-2 combines with J gene TRBJ1-4, with D unresolved. The CDR3 is made up of 13 amino acids. The germline V gene has CDR1 SGHTA and CDR2 FQGNSA. This chain's CDR3 is CASRFSADEKLFF. CDR3 nucleotides: TGTGCCAGCCGCTTCTCAGCTGATGAAAAACTGTTTTTT.

The V and J genes are TRBV19 and TRBJ1-2, with D uncertain. The CDR3 contains 14 residues. Trimming took 7 bases from V and 6 from J, leaving 18 bases between them. The V gene's germline CDR1 is LNHDA and CDR2 SQIVND (reference sequence). The CDR3 coding sequence is TGTGCCAGTACTCAATTTGTAGGGAGGGATGGCTACACCTTC. The encoded protein is CASTQFVGRDGYTF.

V and J are TRBV7-9 and TRBJ2-2, with 8 bases matching TRBD1. The CDR3 is 16 amino acids. Looked up from germline, CDR1 is SEHNR and CDR2 is FQNEAQ (reference sequence). V gave up 3 bases and J gave up 0 bases; unmatched junction bases: 3. The CDR3 sequence: CASSFRDRTNTGELFF. DNA for the CDR3: TGTGCCAGCAGCTTCCGGGACAGGACGAACACCGGGGAGCTGTTTTTT.

This clonotype was seen many times. The J gene is TRBJ2-7, the V gene TRBV7-2; no reliable D call. The V gene lost 5 bases and the J gene lost 2 bases, with 13 bases spanning the gap. CDR3 length: 14 residues. Germline lookup yields CDR1 SGHTA and CDR2 FQGNSA. As DNA, the CDR3 is TGTGCCAGCAGCCCCTCCCCAGAAGCCTACGAGCAGTACTTC. It translates to CASSPSPEAYEQYF.

This clonotype was found many times. V is TRBV6-6 and J is TRBJ1-6; a possible D gene is TRBD1 (5 bases). The CDR3 runs 16 residues. The V end lost 6 bases, the J end lost 9 bases, and 21 bases lay between the germline ends. Germline V gene data show CDR1 as MNHNY and CDR2 as SVGAGI (reference sequence). The CDR3 region is CASRTPLQGSGSPLHF. In DNA form, the CDR3 reads TGTGCCAGCAGAACTCCCCTCCAGGGCTCCGGTTCACCCCTCCACTTT.

On this clonotype: The CDR3 does not end in the conserved phenylalanine or tryptophan, so this is likely a read error. This chain's CDR3 is CASSPRTEYEQYL. The CDR3 DNA follows: TGTGCCAGCAGTCCACGGACCGAGTACGAGCAGTACCTC. The chain combines TRBV27 with TRBJ2-7, with D unresolved. Between the trimmed V and J ends, which lost 5 bases and 4 bases, there was a span of 12 bases. The CDR3 consists of 13 residues. Germline V CDR1 and CDR2: MNHEY, SMNVEV (reference sequence).

This clonotype was counted ten times or more. V is TRBV14 and J is TRBJ2-7; D remains unclear. V was trimmed by 3 bases and J by 3 bases, leaving 15 bases between them. The CDR3 is made up of 15 amino acids. Germline V gives CDR1 SGHDN, CDR2 FVKESK. The CDR3 bases are TGTGCCAGCAGCCATCGAGCTGGGGAAAACTACGAGCAGTACTTC. Encoded protein: CASSHRAGENYEQYF.

A note on this clonotype: A much larger clone differs from this one at a single base, so this may be a read error. The conserved closing phenylalanine or tryptophan is absent in this CDR3, likely reflecting a read error. This chain joins TRBV4-1 and TRBJ1-1; no clear D gene. Between the trimmed V and J ends, which lost 5 bases and 6 bases, there was a span of 10 bases. CDR3 size: 12 residues. Germline V CDR1 and CDR2: MGHRA, YSYEKL. The CDR3 DNA follows: TGCGCCAGCAGCGAAGCGGGTGCTGAAGCTTTCCTT. Translation gives CASSEAGAEAFL.

The rearrangement uses TRBV14 and TRBJ1-5; D gene ambiguous. Trimming took 0 bases from V and 11 from J, leaving 17 bases between them. This CDR3 is 15 amino acids long. In germline, CDR1 is SGHDN, CDR2 FVKESK. As DNA, the CDR3 is TGTGCCAGCAGCCAAGATCGGGTTACTTGGGAGACCCAGCATTTT. Translation gives CASSQDRVTWETQHF.

This clonotype was counted only a few times. This chain connects TRBV6-6 to TRBJ2-7, with 8 bases matching TRBD1. Germline-derived CDR1 and CDR2 are MNHNY and SVGAGI (reference sequence). The V and J ends lost 5 bases and 5 bases, in that order; junction bases with no gene match: 8. The CDR3 is 14 amino acids. The CDR3 DNA is TGTGCCAGCAGTAGCTCGACAGGGGAGGACGAGCAGTACTTC. Residues: CASSSSTGEDEQYF.

This clonotype was recorded many times. This chain joins TRBV29-1 and TRBJ1-1; no clear D gene. The CDR3 totals 12 residues. The germline CDR1 and CDR2 sequences are SQVTM and ANQGSEA. Trimming pared 1 base from V and 1 base from J, leaving 4 bases between. The CDR3 nucleotides are TGCAGCGTTGAAGTCAGGAACACTGAAGCTTTCTTT. As protein: CSVEVRNTEAFF.

The V call is TRBV3-1, the J call TRBJ1-3, with 9 bases that match TRBD1. Per germline, CDR1 LGHDT and CDR2 YNNKEL (reference sequence). The CDR3 extends over 15 amino acids. Trimming took 2 bases from V and 3 from J; bases not matched to a gene: 2. CDR3 region: CASSQRTGVGNTIYF. CDR3 nucleotides: TGTGCCAGCAGCCAACGGACAGGGGTTGGAAACACCATATATTTT.

This clonotype showed up just a few times. The gene calls are TRBV7-9 and TRBJ2-3; no firm D call. The CDR3 covers 14 residues. V lost 2 bases to trimming and J lost 2 bases, with 8 bases between them. Per germline, CDR1 SEHNR and CDR2 FQNEAQ (reference sequence). CDR3 DNA sequence: TGTGCCAGCAGCTTAAAACAGCTCACAGATACGCAGTATTTT. Protein sequence: CASSLKQLTDTQYF.

V is TRBV10-3 and J is TRBJ1-5; 7 nucleotides match TRBD1. The CDR3 runs 16 residues. The V segment lost 3 bases and the J segment 5 bases; nucleotides outside the gene matches: 10. CDR1 ENHRY and CDR2 SYGVKD come from the germline V gene. The CDR3 reads CAISDIVTGTDQPQHF. DNA for the CDR3: TGTGCCATCAGTGATATTGTGACAGGGACAGATCAGCCCCAGCATTTT.

V is TRBV5-1 and J is TRBJ2-1; D assignment may be TRBD1 or TRBD2 (5 bases each). V lost 0 bases, J lost 4 bases, and 8 bases lay in between. The CDR3 is made up of 14 amino acids. Germline CDR1 and CDR2: SGHRS and YFSETQ. The CDR3 region is CASSLGGVYNEQFF. The CDR3 region has the DNA TGCGCCAGCAGCTTGGGAGGGGTTTACAATGAGCAGTTCTTC.

Ten or more counts support this clonotype. The rearrangement uses TRBV2 and TRBJ1-6; TRBD1 is a possible D gene (5 bases). V shed 7 bases and J shed 14 bases, with 12 bases lying between them. Germline lookup yields CDR1 SNHLY and CDR2 FYNNEI. The CDR3 contains 11 residues. CDR3 residues: CASMTGTTLHF. In nucleotides, the CDR3 is TGTGCCAGCATGACCGGGACCACCCTCCACTTT.

Concerning this clonotype: A much larger clone lies a single base off, so this may be a read error. This is likely a read error, given that the CDR3 carries no conserved phenylalanine or tryptophan at its end. The chain employs TRBV9 and TRBJ1-6; TRBD1 aligns across 8 bases. Germline CDR1 SGDLS, CDR2 YYNGEE. The CDR3 contains 14 residues. With V trimmed by 5 bases and J by 7 bases, 5 bases remained unmatched. Here the CDR3 DNA reads TGTGCCAGCAGGGACAGGGTTGGGAATTCACCCCTCCACTCT. It encodes CASRDRVGNSPLHS.

This chain connects TRBV24-1 to TRBJ2-5; 7 bases are shared with TRBD1. This CDR3 has 14 amino acids. The J segment lost 4 bases and the V segment lost 0 bases, leaving 1 base of the junction unmatched. Germline V gene sequence: CDR1 KGHDR, CDR2 SFDVKD. The CDR3: CATSDLNRGETQYF. DNA of the CDR3: TGTGCCACCAGTGATTTGAACAGGGGAGAGACCCAGTACTTC.

The table lists this clonotype with a few counts. J is TRBJ2-7 and V is TRBV29-1; 8 nucleotides align to TRBD1. Germline V CDR1 and CDR2: SQVTM, ANQGSEA. CDR3 size: 11 residues. Trimming cost V 6 bases and J 7 bases; bases outside gene matches: 5. CDR3 bases: TGCAGCGTCCACTACAGGGGGGAGCAGTACTTC. Protein product: CSVHYRGEQYF.